The source of this TCR beta chain is a study of CD8+ T cells in alopecia areata. After isolation, RNA underwent reverse transcription to generate cDNA as the sequencing template. Libraries were prepared by immunoSEQ multiplex PCR; TCRdb keeps only in-frame clonotypes and omits some of them. The sample lists 200,000 to 250,000 clones; under 80% were seen once. The germline V gene encodes CDR1 SQVTM and CDR2 ANQGSEA. This CDR3 is built from 13 residues. V was shortened by 4 bases and J by 4 bases, with 13 bases between the two germline ends. PBMCs yielded sorted CD4+ and CD8+ T cells. This sequence joins TRBV29-1 and TRBJ1-1; D gene unclear. Sample: CD4+ T cells sorted from blood, taken at week 0. The receptor was derived from a human donor with alopecia areata. CDR3 sequence (DNA): TGCAGCGTTGCTCACCCCCGGGGCACTGAAGCTTTCTTT. Translated: CSVAHPRGTEAFF.